The clone carrying this TCR beta chain was recorded a few times. The antigen is unknown. Using unique molecular identifiers, the investigators prepared the TCRbeta library. TCRdb ran MiXCR on the PCR reads and lists one entry per CDR3 protein. The sample lists roughly 790,000 distinct CDR3 sequences, 16% occurring once. This record comes from a study of T-cell reconstitution after alpha-beta-depleted transplantation in children. Overall study results and limits: At the one-year point after transplant, T-cell counts and TCRbeta diversity were found to come mostly from T cells that had been newly produced. Surviving recipient cells, namely T cells and thymic progenitors, were the source of high day-60 TCRbeta diversity in some patients. Expanded graft clones, several hundred of them, were reportedly the source of alpha-beta T cells about two months after transplant.

The CDR3 is made up of 17 amino acids. Germline CDR1 is SGHRS and CDR2 is YFSETQ. V shed 6 bases and J 1 base; nucleotides not matched to a gene: 8. The receptor comes from a male patient aged 10 to 17 who had a stem cell transplant for acute lymphoblastic leukemia, so the T cells may come from the graft donor. The sequencing used PBMCs, mostly from graft donor cells, collected 360 days after TCRalphabeta/CD19-depleted stem cell transplant. V and J are TRBV5-1 and TRBJ2-7; 15 bases fit TRBD2. DNA of the CDR3: TGCGCCAGCACACGAAGGACTAGCGGGAGGGGGTCCTACGAGCAGTACTTC. This translates into CASTRRTSGRGSYEQYF.